The 17 T cell receptor beta chains below all came from one sample that was sequenced in a study of T-cell memory formation after mild COVID-19 (dated by TCRdb to the early 2020s). The library came from 5' RACE. TCRdb names Illumina NovaSeq 6000 as the instrument used. TCRdb reran the public reads through fastp at Q25 and MiXCR, keeping productive beta chains. Rows matching on CDR3 protein sequence are summarized as one entry with the most common DNA and genes. The sample includes 470,000 or so distinct CDR3 sequences, with 15% to 20% observed a single time. The biggest ten clones account for roughly an eighth of the sample. Sequencing input: PBMCs or a T cell subset sorted from them (not recorded which). The source is an adult woman who had mild COVID-19 (a few samples of this study predate the infection). The sample titles of this study are shuffled in the database, so cell type and time point are left out; the donor was told from shared clones.

This clonotype was found a few times. The V gene is TRBV11-3, the J gene TRBJ1-3; TRBD1 matches at 10 bases. Germline-derived CDR1 and CDR2 are SGHNT and YENEEA. This CDR3 spans 15 amino acids. The trim removed 7 bases at V and 1 base at J, leaving 4 bases unmatched. The CDR3 nucleotides read TGTGCCAGCACTGCGGGACAGGGGTCTGGAAACACCATATATTTT. Translated: CASTAGQGSGNTIYF.

V is TRBV7-2 and J is TRBJ1-6; a weak D match, TRBD1 (5 bases). Germline loops: CDR1 SGHTA, CDR2 FQGNSA. With 0 bases removed from V and 0 bases from J, the gap between germline ends came to 9 bases. This CDR3 has 17 amino acids. CDR3 nucleotide sequence: TGTGCCAGCAGCTTAGCCTCCGACAGCTCCTATAATTCACCCCTCCACTTT. This gives the protein CASSLASDSSYNSPLHF.

This clonotype was seen a handful of times. The chain uses TRBV7-9 and TRBJ2-5, with D possibly called TRBD1 or TRBD2 (5 bases each). There are 14 residues in the CDR3. V gave up 5 bases and J gave up 2 bases, with 12 bases separating them. CDR1 and CDR2 from the germline V gene are SEHNR and FQNEAQ (reference sequence). CDR3 residues: CASSRDALQETQYF. The CDR3 DNA sequence: TGTGCCAGCAGCCGGGACGCTCTACAAGAGACCCAGTACTTC.

This clonotype was picked up many times. This chain connects TRBV5-5 to TRBJ1-1; 8 bases are a match to TRBD1. Looked up from germline, CDR1 is SGHKS and CDR2 is YYEKEE (reference sequence). J lost 6 bases, V lost 4 bases, and 11 bases had no gene match. This CDR3 has 15 amino acids. CDR3: CASSPRQGSGAEAFF. DNA of the CDR3: TGTGCCAGCAGCCCCCGACAGGGGAGCGGCGCTGAAGCTTTCTTT.

This chain joins TRBV5-1 and TRBJ2-1; 9 bases fit TRBD2. The CDR3 extends over 14 amino acids. Germline CDR1 reads SGHRS; CDR2 reads YFSETQ. The junction had 4 bases not matched to a gene; V was cut back by 4 bases and J by 5 bases. The CDR3 nucleotides read TGCGCCAGCAGCGGACTAGCGCCCAACAATGAGCAGTTCTTC. Translated, it gives CASSGLAPNNEQFF.

This sequence joins TRBV7-8 and TRBJ2-7, with 11 bases fitting TRBD2. Germline V lookup: CDR1 SGHVS, CDR2 FQNEAQ. This CDR3 has 17 amino acids. Losses at the gene ends were 5 bases for V and 4 bases for J; bases not matched to a gene: 13. CDR3 in amino acids: CASSALAGEVLWYEQYF. CDR3 DNA sequence: TGTGCCAGCAGCGCACTAGCGGGAGAGGTGTTATGGTACGAGCAGTACTTC. The full variable domain, rest sourced from reference TRBV7-8 and TRBJ2-7, is GAGVSQSPRYKVAKRGQDVALRCDPISGHVSLFWYQQALGQGPEFLTYFQNEAQLDKSGLPSDRFFAERPEGSVSTLKIQRTQQEDSAVYLCASSALAGEVLWYEQYFGPGTRLTVT.

This clonotype has more than one count but fewer than ten. The chain couples TRBV10-3 to TRBJ1-1; 9 bases are a match to TRBD1. The CDR3 has 15 amino acids. The ends lost 7 bases at V and 2 bases at J; junction bases unmatched: 8. Germline loops: CDR1 ENHRY, CDR2 SYGVKD. The chain's CDR3 is CAITSAQGANTEAFF. The CDR3 bases are TGTGCCATCACGTCGGCACAGGGGGCTAACACTGAAGCTTTCTTT.

This clonotype was found a few times. J is TRBJ2-3 and V is TRBV6-1; 14 bases align to TRBD2. The CDR3 totals 15 residues. The germline CDR1 and CDR2 sequences are MNHNS and SASEGT. After removal of 4 bases from V and 4 bases from J, the junction contained 1 base not matched to a gene. CDR3 in DNA: TGTGCCAGCAGTGGACTAGCGGGAGGGCCAGATACGCAGTATTTT. This gives the protein CASSGLAGGPDTQYF.

The table lists this clonotype with a few counts. The chain recombines TRBV2 with TRBJ1-2; no definite D call. The CDR3 spans 12 residues. The germline V and J ends were trimmed by 8 bases and 3 bases, with 10 bases remaining between them. Germline CDR1 reads SNHLY; CDR2 reads FYNNEI. The DNA for the CDR3 is TGTGCCAGCCGCGGGGATGACTATGGCTACACCTTC. It translates to CASRGDDYGYTF.

The chain is built from TRBV10-3 and TRBJ2-7; D remains ambiguous. Trimming removed 0 bases at V and 0 bases at J, with 9 bases between. Germline V gene lookup returns CDR1 ENHRY and CDR2 SYGVKD. The CDR3 has 15 residues. The CDR3 here is CAISESQILSYEQYF. DNA of the CDR3: TGTGCCATCAGTGAGTCTCAGATACTCTCCTACGAGCAGTACTTC.

This clonotype has just one count. V is TRBV11-2 and J is TRBJ1-2, with 10 bases lining up with TRBD1. The J segment lost 5 bases and the V segment lost 5 bases, leaving 17 bases of the junction unmatched. Per the germline V gene, CDR1 is SGHAT and CDR2 is FQNNGV. This CDR3 is built from 18 residues. In nucleotides, the CDR3 is TGTGCCAGCAGCCTCATAAGGGACAGGGGCACAAGGGATTATGGCTACACCTTC. As protein: CASSLIRDRGTRDYGYTF. The full variable domain, its missing parts supplied by reference TRBV11-2 and TRBJ1-2, is EAGVAQSPRYKIIEKRQSVAFWCNPISGHATLYWYQQILGQGPKLLIQFQNNGVVDDSQLPKDRFSAERLKGVDSTLKIQPAKLEDSAVYLCASSLIRDRGTRDYGYTFGSGTRLTVV.

Points on this clonotype: A junction boundary mismatches the germline segment, possibly from a read error. The gene calls are TRBV24-1 and TRBJ2-7, with D possibly TRBD2 on 8 matching bases. CDR1 is KGHDR, CDR2 SFDVKD, per germline. The length of the CDR3 is 12 residues. The CDR3 DNA sequence: TGTGCCACCAGGACCCGGGAGGGACAGACCTTCTTC. Translation: CATRTREGQTFF.

The rearrangement uses TRBV7-3 and TRBJ2-7; TRBD2 might be the D (6 bases). Between the trimmed V and J ends, which lost 8 bases and 4 bases, there was a span of 9 bases. CDR3 length: 11 amino acids. The V gene's germline CDR1 is SGHTA and CDR2 FQGTGA. Here the CDR3 DNA reads TGTGCCAGCGGGAGGCCGTACGAGCAGTACTTC. The encoded protein is CASGRPYEQYF.

The CDR3 spells CASSFLVGDTEAFF. The CDR3 nucleotides are TGCGCCAGCAGCTTTTTGGTTGGGGACACTGAAGCTTTCTTT. The rearrangement uses TRBV5-1 and TRBJ1-1; D is undetermined. The CDR3 runs 14 residues. Germline assignment: CDR1 SGHRS and CDR2 YFSETQ. V gave up 2 bases and J gave up 3 bases, with 11 bases separating them. The variable domain in full, with the rest retrieved from reference TRBV5-1 and TRBJ1-1, is KAGVTQTPRYLIKTRGQQVTLSCSPISGHRSVSWYQQTPGQGLQFLFEYFSETQRNKGNFPGRFSGRQFSNSRSEMNVSTLELGDSALYLCASSFLVGDTEAFFGQGTRLTVV.

The sample holds a few counts of this clonotype. CDR3 nucleotide sequence: TGTGCCAGTAGTATTCGCAGGGAGGTCGCCGGGGAGCTGTTTTTT. Translating it yields CASSIRREVAGELFF. This chain links TRBV19 with TRBJ2-2, with D possibly TRBD2 on 6 matching bases. The V gene lost 3 bases and the J gene lost 6 bases, with 14 bases spanning the gap. This CDR3 has 15 amino acids. Germline V gives CDR1 LNHDA, CDR2 SQIVND (reference sequence).

This CDR3 is CASSLSLDSNQPQHF. Here the CDR3 DNA reads TGTGCCAGCAGCCTGTCACTGGATAGCAATCAGCCCCAGCATTTT. The chain carries TRBV7-8 and TRBJ1-5, with no clear D. Germline CDR1 and CDR2: SGHVS and FQNEAQ. The CDR3 contains 15 residues. With 5 bases removed from V and 0 bases from J, the gap between germline ends came to 11 bases.

The CDR3 DNA reads as TGTGCCAGCAGCTTAGCGGTGGGAGAGACCCAGTACTTC. It translates to CASSLAVGETQYF. The chain is built from TRBV7-2 and TRBJ2-5; no clear D gene. Trimming removed 0 bases from V and 4 bases from J, with 6 bases in between. The CDR3 loop spans 13 amino acids. Germline V lookup: CDR1 SGHTA, CDR2 FQGNSA.